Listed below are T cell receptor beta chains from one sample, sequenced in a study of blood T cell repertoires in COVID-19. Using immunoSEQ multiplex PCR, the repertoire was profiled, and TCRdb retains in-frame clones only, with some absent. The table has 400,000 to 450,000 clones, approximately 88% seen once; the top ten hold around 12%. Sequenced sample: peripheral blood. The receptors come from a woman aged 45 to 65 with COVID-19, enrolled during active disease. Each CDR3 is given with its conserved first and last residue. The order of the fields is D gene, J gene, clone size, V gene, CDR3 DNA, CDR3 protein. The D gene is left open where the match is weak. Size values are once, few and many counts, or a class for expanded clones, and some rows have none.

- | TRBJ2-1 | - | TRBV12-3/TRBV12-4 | TGTGCCAGCAGTTTGGCCCCGGGTGGTGAGCAGTTCTTC | CASSLAPGGEQFF
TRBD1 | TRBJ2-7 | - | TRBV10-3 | TGTGCCATCAATACCGACAGGGGGTACGAGCAGTACTTC | CAINTDRGYEQYF
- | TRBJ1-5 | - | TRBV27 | TGTGCCAGCAGTTCCCGACATCATCAGCCCCAGCATTTT | CASSSRHHQPQHF
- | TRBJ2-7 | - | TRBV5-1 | TGCGCCAGCGCTTCGGGGGGCGCCAGTTCCTCCTACGAGCAGTACTTC | CASASGGASSSYEQYF
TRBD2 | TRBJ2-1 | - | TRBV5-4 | TGTGCCAGCAGCGTACTAGCGGGGGGCGTTAGAAGGCAGTTCTTC | CASSVLAGGVRRQFF
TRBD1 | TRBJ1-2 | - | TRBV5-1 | TGCGCCAGCAGCTTGGGGGACAGGGAGGCCAACTATGGCTACACCTTC | CASSLGDREANYGYTF
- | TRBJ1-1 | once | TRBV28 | TGTGCCAGCGGACTAGGGGGATGGTACACTGAAGCTTTCTTT | CASGLGGWYTEAFF
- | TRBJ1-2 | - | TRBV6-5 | TGTGCCAGCAGTTACGGCGGTGGCTACACCTTC | CASSYGGGYTF
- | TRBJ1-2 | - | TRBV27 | TGTGCCAGCAGTTTTCAACAGGACCACTATGGCTACACCTTC | CASSFQQDHYGYTF
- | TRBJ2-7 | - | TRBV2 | TGTGCCAGCAGTCTTTATACAGGTCTCCGGGACTTC | CASSLYTGLRDF
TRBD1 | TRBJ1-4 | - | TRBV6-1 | TGTGCCAGCAGTGACCCCGGGACAGCCTTTGAAAAACTGTTTTTT | CASSDPGTAFEKLFF
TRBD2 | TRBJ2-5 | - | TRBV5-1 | TGCGCCAGCAGCCAGCGGGGGGGCGGGGAGACCCAGTACTTC | CASSQRGGGETQYF
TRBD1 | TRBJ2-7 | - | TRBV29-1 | TGCAGCGTTGAAGAAGTAGGGGACAGGAGCTCCTACGAGCAGTACTTC | CSVEEVGDRSSYEQYF
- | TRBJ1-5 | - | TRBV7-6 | TGTGCCAGCAGCCCCGTTGGCGGGCCCAGCAATCAGCCCCAGCATTTT | CASSPVGGPSNQPQHF
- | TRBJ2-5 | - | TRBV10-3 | TGTGCCATCAGTGAGTGGATGGGGGGTCAAGAGACCCAGTACTTC | CAISEWMGGQETQYF
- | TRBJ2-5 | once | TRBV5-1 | TGCGCCAGCAGCCCCTCAGGGGAGACCCAGTACTTC | CASSPSGETQYF
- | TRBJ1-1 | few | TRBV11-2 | TGTGCCAGCAGCCCCGCAGGCCGTGAAGCTTTCTTT | CASSPAGREAFF
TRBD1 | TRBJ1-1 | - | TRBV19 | TGTGCCAGTACCTTCCAGGGGGTCAGCACTGAAGCTTTCTTT | CASTFQGVSTEAFF
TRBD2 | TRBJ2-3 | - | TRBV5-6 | TGTGCCAGCAGCTTGCACTTACTAGCGGGGACCACAGATACGCAGTATTTT | CASSLHLLAGTTDTQYF
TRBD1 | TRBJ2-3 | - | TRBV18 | TGTGCCAGCTCACCCCTACAGGGGGCGCAAAGCACAGATACGCAGTATTTT | CASSPLQGAQSTDTQYF
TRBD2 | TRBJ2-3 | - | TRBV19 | TGTGCCAGTAGTATCATTAGCGGGCCGGATACGCAGTATTTT | CASSIISGPDTQYF
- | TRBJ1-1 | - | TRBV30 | TGTGCCTGCCGGGAGGGGGAGCACACTGAAGCTTTCTTT | CACREGEHTEAFF
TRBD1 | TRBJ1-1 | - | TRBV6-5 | TGTGCCAGCAGTCGAACAGGGGACACTGAAGCTTTCTTT | CASSRTGDTEAFF
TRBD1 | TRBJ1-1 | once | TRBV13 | TGTGCCAGCAGCAAAAACAGGGGTTTCGCTGAAGCTTTCTTT | CASSKNRGFAEAFF
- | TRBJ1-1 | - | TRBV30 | TGTGCCTGGAGTCCAACAGGCACGAAGAACACTGAAGCTTTCTTT | CAWSPTGTKNTEAFF
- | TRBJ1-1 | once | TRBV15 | TGTGCCACCAGCAGAGAAGGGAGTGAAGCTTTCTTT | CATSREGSEAFF
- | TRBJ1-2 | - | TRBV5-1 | TGCGCCAGCAGCTTGGGTGTTCCCCCCGGTAACTATGGCTACACCTTC | CASSLGVPPGNYGYTF
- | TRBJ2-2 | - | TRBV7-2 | TGTGCCAGCAGCGTCAGGGCCAACACCGGGGAGCTGTTTTTT | CASSVRANTGELFF
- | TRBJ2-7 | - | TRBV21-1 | TGTGCCAGCAGCTCGCCGGGTCTAAGGTCCTACGAGCAGTACTTC | CASSSPGLRSYEQYF
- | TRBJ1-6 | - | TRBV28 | TGTGCCAGCAGGGCTCCGAATTCACCCCTCCACTTT | CASRAPNSPLHF
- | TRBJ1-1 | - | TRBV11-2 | TGTGCCAGCAGAGGGGCGTTTATGAACACTGAAGCTTTCTTT | CASRGAFMNTEAFF
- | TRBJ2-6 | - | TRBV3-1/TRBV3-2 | TGTGCCAGCTGCCAAGTGGGGGGGCGTGCGTATGGGGCCAACGTCCTGACTTTC | CASCQVGGRAYGANVLTF
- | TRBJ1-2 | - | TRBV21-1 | TGTGCCAGCAGCAGGGACTTTTTAAACTATGGCTACACCTTC | CASSRDFLNYGYTF